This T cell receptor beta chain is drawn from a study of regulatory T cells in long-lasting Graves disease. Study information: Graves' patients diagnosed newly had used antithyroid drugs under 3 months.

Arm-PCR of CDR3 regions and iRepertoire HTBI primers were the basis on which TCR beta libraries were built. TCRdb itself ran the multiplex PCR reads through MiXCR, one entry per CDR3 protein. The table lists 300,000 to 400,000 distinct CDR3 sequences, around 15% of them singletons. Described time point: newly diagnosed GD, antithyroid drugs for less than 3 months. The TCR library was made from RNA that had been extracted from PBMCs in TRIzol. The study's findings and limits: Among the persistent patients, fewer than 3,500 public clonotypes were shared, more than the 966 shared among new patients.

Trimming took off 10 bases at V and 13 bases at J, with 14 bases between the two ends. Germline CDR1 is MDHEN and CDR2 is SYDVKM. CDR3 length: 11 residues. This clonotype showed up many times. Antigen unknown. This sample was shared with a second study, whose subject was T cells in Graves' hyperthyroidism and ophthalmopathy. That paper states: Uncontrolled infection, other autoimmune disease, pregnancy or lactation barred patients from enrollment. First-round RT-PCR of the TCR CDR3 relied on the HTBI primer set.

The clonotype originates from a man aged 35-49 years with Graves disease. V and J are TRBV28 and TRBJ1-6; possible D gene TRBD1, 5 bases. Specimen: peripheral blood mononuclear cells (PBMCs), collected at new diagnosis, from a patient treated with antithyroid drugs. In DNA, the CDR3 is TGTGCCACCCATGGTTGGGGGCCCCTCCACTTT. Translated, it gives CATHGWGPLHF.